The 28 T cell receptor beta chains in this list originate from one sample, sequenced in a study of cytomegalovirus exposure and HLA in healthy donors. 13 Jbeta primers and 60 Vbeta primers were used for the PCR. Profiled with immunoSEQ multiplex PCR; TCRdb holds only in-frame clones, not every one. The table has about 140,000 clones, around 80% seen once. The sequencing sample was made of PBMCs. The receptors come from a young man in good health.

V is TRBV7-3 and J is TRBJ2-7; 9 nucleotides agree with TRBD1. V lost 2 bases, J lost 7 bases, and 6 bases stayed unmatched. Germline V gene data show CDR1 as SGHTA and CDR2 as FQGTGA. The CDR3 runs to 14 residues. The CDR3 is CASSLGTGLGEQYF. The CDR3 bases are TGTGCCAGCAGCTTAGGGACAGGGTTGGGTGAGCAGTACTTC.

For this clone: Compared with germline, one end of the junction differs, possibly owing to a read error. The chain links TRBV7-9 to TRBJ2-7; D remains ambiguous. The CDR3 sequence is 14 residues long. Germline loops: CDR1 SEHNR, CDR2 FQNEAQ (reference sequence). The CDR3 sequence is CSSSFDLSSWEQYF. The CDR3 nucleotides read TGTTCCAGCAGCTTTGACTTATCTTCGTGGGAGCAGTACTTC.

The genes are TRBV14 and TRBJ1-1; D unresolved. The V gene's germline CDR1 is SGHDN and CDR2 FVKESK. Trimming stripped 1 base from V and 2 bases from J, with 8 bases between. There are 14 residues in the CDR3. Written as DNA, the CDR3 is TGTGCCAGCAGCCAAGTGGTTACAAACACTGAAGCTTTCTTT. The encoded protein is CASSQVVTNTEAFF.

CDR3 protein: CASSEYPARRALGGNQPQHF. In DNA form, the CDR3 reads TGTGCCAGCAGTGAATACCCCGCGCGGAGGGCGCTGGGAGGCAATCAGCCCCAGCATTTT. The chain combines TRBV2 with TRBJ1-5; D remains unclear. This CDR3 spans 20 amino acids. Trimming left V 2 bases short and J 2 bases short, with 25 bases between. Germline V gene data show CDR1 as SNHLY and CDR2 as FYNNEI.

This chain uses TRBV12-5 with TRBJ2-1; D is perhaps TRBD2 (7 bases). The V gene's germline CDR1 is LGHNT and CDR2 FRNRAP. The CDR3 sequence is 13 residues long. The V and J ends lost 9 bases and 10 bases respectively, with 19 bases between them. CDR3 sequence reads: CASSAGAGAEQFF. The CDR3 DNA follows: TGTGCTAGCTCCGCGGGGGCGGGAGCGGAGCAGTTCTTC.

J is TRBJ1-4 and V is TRBV4-3, with D possibly matching TRBD1 (5 bases). From germline, CDR1 is LGHNA and CDR2 YSLEER. CDR3 size: 13 residues. The V gene lost 1 base and the J gene lost 8 bases, with 8 bases spanning the gap. CDR3 bases: TGCGCCAGCAGCCAAGGAAGGGGCGAAAAACTGTTTTTT. Its protein product is CASSQGRGEKLFF.

The rearrangement joins TRBV7-3 to TRBJ2-1; TRBD2 aligns across 9 bases. The CDR3 covers 20 residues. Per germline, CDR1 SGHTA and CDR2 FQGTGA. After removal of 2 bases from V and 0 bases from J, the junction contained 14 bases not matched to a gene. CDR3 sequence (DNA): TGTGCCAGCAGCTTACTCCCAACCGAGGCGGGAGGGAGCTCCTACAATGAGCAGTTCTTC. It yields the protein CASSLLPTEAGGSSYNEQFF.

This clone was found a few times. The gene calls are TRBV7-9 and TRBJ2-7; 10 bases fit TRBD1. The V gene end was trimmed by 1 base and the J gene end by 3 bases; junction bases not matched to a gene: 6. The CDR3 runs to 16 residues. From germline, CDR1 is SEHNR and CDR2 FQNEAQ (reference sequence). CDR3 nucleotide sequence: TGTGCCAGCAGCTTAGGGTGGGGACAGGGGAACTACGAGCAGTACTTC. This codes for CASSLGWGQGNYEQYF.

The J gene is TRBJ2-6, the V gene TRBV28; a possible D gene is TRBD1 (6 bases). The CDR3 sequence is 16 residues long. CDR1 is MDHEN, CDR2 SYDVKM, per germline. V was trimmed by 6 bases and J by 0 bases, leaving 12 bases between them. CDR3 in amino acids: CASSKDSTSGANVLTF. The CDR3 coding sequence is TGTGCCAGCAGCAAGGACAGCACCTCTGGGGCCAACGTCCTGACTTTC.

V is TRBV5-1 and J is TRBJ1-1; 7 bases fit TRBD1. Germline V gene lookup returns CDR1 SGHRS and CDR2 YFSETQ. The V and J ends lost 3 bases and 1 base, in that order; junction bases with no gene match: 9. The CDR3 runs 16 residues. The CDR3 spells CASSSSLGTANTEAFF. The CDR3 coding sequence is TGCGCCAGCAGCTCATCCTTAGGGACAGCGAACACTGAAGCTTTCTTT.

This chain joins TRBV4-1 and TRBJ2-4; TRBD1 aligns across 8 bases. This CDR3 has 18 amino acids. Germline assignment: CDR1 MGHRA and CDR2 YSYEKL. Trimming cost V 0 bases and J 0 bases; bases outside gene matches: 7. CDR3 loop: CASSQESGQGLAKNIQYF. DNA of the CDR3: TGCGCCAGCAGCCAAGAAAGCGGACAGGGATTAGCCAAAAACATTCAGTACTTC.

The rearrangement joins TRBV5-6 to TRBJ1-6; weak D call: TRBD1 (5 bases). CDR3 length: 13 amino acids. CDR1 is SGHDT and CDR2 is YYEEEE in the germline V gene. V dropped 3 bases and J dropped 13 bases, with 14 bases sitting between them. As DNA, the CDR3 is TGTGCCAGCAGCTGGCAGGGCTTGGGTCCCCTCCACTTT. Translating it yields CASSWQGLGPLHF.

The chain employs TRBV4-3 and TRBJ1-4, with TRBD1 identical over 8 bases. The germline CDR1 and CDR2 sequences are LGHNA and YSLEER. The J segment lost 10 bases and the V segment lost 1 base, leaving 8 bases of the junction unmatched. This CDR3 contains 15 residues. The CDR3 loop reads CASSQGRDRLIKLFF. The CDR3 region has the DNA TGCGCCAGCAGCCAAGGCCGGGACAGGTTAATAAAACTGTTTTTT.

Remarks on this clone: At one of its ends the junction is not consistent with the germline gene, which may arise from a read error. The V call is TRBV5-1, the J call TRBJ2-5; D may be TRBD1 (6 bases). The CDR3 is 14 residues long. Germline CDR1 reads SGHRS; CDR2 reads YFSETQ. This CDR3 is CASRWGPEEEAQYF. DNA for the CDR3: TGCGCCAGCAGGTGGGGGCCGGAGGAAGAGGCCCAGTACTTC.

By proportion, this clone is medium-sized (0.01 to 0.1%). V usage is TRBV19 and J usage is TRBJ2-7; 9 nucleotides match TRBD1. The CDR3 is 14 residues long. Germline loops: CDR1 LNHDA, CDR2 SQIVND (reference sequence). V trimming: 6 bases; J trimming: 4 bases; junction bases outside the gene matches: 7. Here the CDR3 reads CASRPGTGLYEQYF. CDR3 nucleotides: TGTGCCAGTAGGCCCGGGACAGGGTTGTACGAGCAGTACTTC.

The J gene is TRBJ1-1, the V gene TRBV2; possible D gene TRBD1, 5 bases. This CDR3 is built from 14 residues. V lost 8 bases, J lost 0 bases, and 13 bases lay in between. Germline assignment: CDR1 SNHLY and CDR2 FYNNEI. The CDR3 sequence: CASCRVLMNTEAFF. The CDR3 DNA reads as TGTGCCAGCTGCAGGGTACTCATGAACACTGAAGCTTTCTTT.

Details on this clone: One junction end does not reproduce the germline sequence, and a read error may be involved. The chain joins TRBV7-9 to TRBJ2-7; 10 bases agree with TRBD1. Germline values: CDR1 SEHNR, CDR2 FQNEAQ (reference sequence). The CDR3 contains 16 residues. CDR3 bases: TGTTCCAGCAGCCCAAGGGGGGACAGGGGTTACTACGAGCAGTACTTC. Protein product: CSSSPRGDRGYYEQYF.

The genes are TRBV28 and TRBJ2-5; TRBD2 agrees at 10 bases. Gene TRBJ2-7 matches the end of the DNA better, so the J call may be wrong. Germline V gives CDR1 MDHEN, CDR2 SYDVKM. This CDR3 comprises 18 residues. The CDR3 sequence is CASRNRTASGRTTYEQYF. CDR3 coding DNA: TGTGCCAGCAGAAACCGGACAGCTAGCGGGAGAACTACCTACGAGCAGTACTTC.

The sample holds one count of this clone. CDR3 residues: CASSLGQGNYGYTF. The CDR3 DNA reads TGTGCCAGCAGCTTGGGACAGGGGAACTATGGCTACACCTTC. The J gene is TRBJ1-2, the V gene TRBV5-4, with 8 bases fitting TRBD1. This CDR3 is built from 14 residues. J was trimmed by 2 bases and V by 0 bases; bases with no gene match: 0. The germline CDR1 and CDR2 sequences are SGHNT and YYREEE (reference sequence).

The chain uses TRBV5-1 and TRBJ2-5; the match to TRBD2 covers 11 bases. With 5 bases clipped from V and 2 bases from J, the junction kept 5 bases outside the gene matches. Germline CDR1 and CDR2: SGHRS and YFSETQ. This CDR3 has 15 amino acids. CDR3 loop: CASRSTSGTQETQYF. CDR3 nucleotide sequence: TGCGCCAGCAGATCGACTAGCGGGACTCAAGAGACCCAGTACTTC.

The chain couples TRBV7-9 to TRBJ1-1, with TRBD1 matching 9 bases. With 6 bases clipped from V and 7 bases from J, the junction kept 9 bases outside the gene matches. The germline V gene encodes CDR1 SEHNR and CDR2 FQNEAQ (reference sequence). This CDR3 spans 14 amino acids. The CDR3 sequence: CASRLGQGLHEAFF. In nucleotides, the CDR3 is TGTGCCAGCAGGCTCGGACAGGGGCTGCATGAAGCTTTCTTT.

The rearrangement links TRBV7-3 to TRBJ1-1; maybe TRBD1 (6 bases). This CDR3 spans 13 amino acids. The V end was cut by 5 bases, the J end by 6 bases, with 13 bases between. Germline V gene data show CDR1 as SGHTA and CDR2 as FQGTGA. The CDR3 reads CASSTGTRSEAFF. In DNA form, the CDR3 reads TGTGCCAGCAGCACAGGGACAAGGTCTGAAGCTTTCTTT.

The chain uses TRBV4-1 and TRBJ2-3; TRBD1 matches 7 bases. Germline V gene data show CDR1 as MGHRA and CDR2 as YSYEKL. Trimming at V came to 4 bases and at J to 3 bases, leaving 7 bases not matched to a gene. The CDR3 sequence is 15 residues long. The CDR3 DNA reads TGCGCCAGCAGCCTGGGGCCGGGACAGACAGATACGCAGTATTTT. It yields the protein CASSLGPGQTDTQYF.

The rearrangement joins TRBV6-5 to TRBJ1-2, with D possibly TRBD1 on 5 matching bases. CDR3 size: 13 residues. The V end was cut by 6 bases, the J end by 8 bases, with 16 bases between. CDR1 MNHEY and CDR2 SVGAGI come from the germline V gene. The CDR3 sequence is CASSPQEVGGYTF. CDR3 sequence (DNA): TGTGCCAGCAGCCCACAGGAAGTTGGAGGCTACACCTTC.

The rearrangement uses TRBV19 and TRBJ2-1, with 8 bases matching TRBD1. The CDR3 runs to 14 residues. V was clipped by 10 bases and J by 2 bases; unmatched bases: 7. Per germline, CDR1 LNHDA and CDR2 SQIVND (reference sequence). CDR3 coding DNA: TGTGCCATTTCCGGGACAGGCCCCTACAATGAGCAGTTCTTC. It translates to CAISGTGPYNEQFF.

This clone appeared a single time. V gene TRBV30 combines with J gene TRBJ2-2; 7 positions agree with TRBD2. V lost 4 bases, J lost 8 bases, and 4 bases stayed unmatched. CDR1 and CDR2 (germline): GTSNPN, SVGIG (reference sequence). The CDR3 is 12 residues long. Here the CDR3 reads CAWTPGGGELFF. The CDR3 region has the DNA TGTGCCTGGACTCCGGGGGGTGGGGAGCTGTTTTTT.

In its sample, this clone was seen a few times. The chain uses TRBV2 and TRBJ2-7; 7 positions match TRBD1. The better agreement between TRBJ2-5 and the DNA end casts doubt on the J call. This CDR3 is 14 amino acids long. The germline V gene encodes CDR1 SNHLY and CDR2 FYNNEI. CDR3 sequence reads: CASSERQGLETQYF. CDR3 coding DNA: TGTGCCAGCAGTGAAAGACAGGGATTAGAGACCCAGTACTTC.

The chain recombines TRBV9 with TRBJ1-4; D may be TRBD1 (5 bases). This CDR3 contains 13 residues. The germline V and J ends were trimmed by 3 bases and 8 bases, with 11 bases remaining between them. Germline CDR1 is SGDLS and CDR2 is YYNGEE. This CDR3 reads CASSAPDSEKLFF. The CDR3 DNA sequence: TGTGCCAGCAGCGCCCCCGACAGCGAAAAACTGTTTTTT.